The present entry profiles one TCR beta chain with its context. Its antigen specificity is not known. No base quality values were provided; no much bigger clone lies one nucleotide off. The source of the sample is a study of vaccination effects on CD4 cells after COVID-19 (dated 2022 in TCRdb). Notes on the research overall: Two doses of either the BNT162b2 or the mRNA-1273 mRNA SARS-CoV-2 vaccine were administered to participants. Pre-vaccine samples from a couple of convalescent patients were drawn 16 days and one week before the first dose, 142 and 148 days after COVID-19 diagnosis. SARS-CoV-2 spike-specific CD4+ TCR repertoires were compared before and after mRNA vaccination in COVID-19 convalescent patients and in infection-naive vaccine recipients. Altogether, nine to ten COVID-19 convalescent patients and a few SARS-CoV-2-naive healthy vaccine recipients made up the full study. Cultures from other donors in the study were sequenced with the Oncomine TCR Beta short-read assay on an Illumina iSeq 100.

From the cysteine up to the phenylalanine, the CDR3 has a length of 13 residues. Only the CDR3 portion is preserved as DNA: 39 bases, with reading frame beginning at the first base. Between the V and J ends, shortened by 5 bases and 6 bases respectively, the junction contains 11 bases. The ViraFEST assay stimulated PBMC with viral peptide pools and then used TCR sequencing to identify antigen-specific CD4+ T cell clonotypes by expansion. After approximately eleven days of culture, CD4+ T cells were isolated with the EasySep CD4+ T cell isolation kit. Convalescent patients had PCR-confirmed SARS-CoV-2 infection between March and December 2020, before Alpha, Beta and Delta variants emerged in the United States. Two million PBMC per well were cultured in IMDM with 5% human AB serum, 10 IU/ml IL-2 and gentamicin, plus 10 ug/ml peptides. Half of the culture medium was replaced with fresh IL-2-containing medium on days 3 and 7. Unless otherwise noted, each peptide stimulation condition was cultured in triplicate wells. PBMC were separated from whole blood using Ficoll-Paque Plus gradient centrifugation and were then either cryopreserved at -140C or used fresh. Genomic DNA was extracted from cultured CD4+ T cells with the QIAamp micro DNA kit.

Overall results and qualifications from the work: Marked clonal contraction was observed in both infection-induced and vaccine-induced clones at late post-vaccination timepoints, consistent with waning T cell responses. In convalescent patients, the post-vaccine spike-reactive repertoire consisted mainly of new vaccine-induced clones, largely distinct from infection-induced clones. Only a small number of convalescent patients were included, and no early post-infection timepoints were available, which limited the study.

Library prep was done by the immunoSEQ multiplex PCR assay. DNA from the cultured, isolated CD4+ T cells was subjected to TCR beta CDR3 sequencing. Processing in the source paper ran as follows. Non-productive TCR sequences were removed and reads were trimmed to the CDR3 region, keeping CDR3s of at least 7 amino acids. The MANAFEST web app was used to pick out antigen-specific clonotypes by comparing their expansion in peptide wells with that in reference cultures. To count as positive, a clone had to show expansion at FDR<0.05 compared with the reference and with all other wells, an odds ratio above 5, and a frequency above 0.1% in two replicate wells. Clonotypes significantly expanded in SARS-CoV-2 spike wells and in at least one common cold coronavirus spike condition were defined as cross-reactive. CDR3 similarity was assessed by Levenshtein distance with the stringdist R package, and unrooted trees were built with ape in R 3.6.1. As stored in TCRdb, this immuneACCESS dataset retains in-frame rearrangements with V and J assigned. A fraction of the clones does not appear; measured against another copy, unresolved V genes explain less than half of the discrepancy, and the remainder lacks a known reason. The DNA gave D and trimming, while V, J and clone size come from that table. For this sample there are 35,000 to 45,000 clones; approximately 70% appear just once. The top ten clones comprise roughly 33% of the sample.

The material was CD4+ T cells from PBMCs cultured with a peptide pool, obtained before COVID-19 vaccination. The clonotype comes from a human donor who had a prior SARS-CoV-2 infection. The sequence joins TRBV12-3 or TRBV12-4 to TRBJ1-5, with the D gene call left open. The CDR3 region reads CASSRGIRQPQHF. The bases are TGTGCCAGCAGTCGAGGCATCCGTCAGCCCCAGCATTTT.